Shown below are 31 T cell receptor beta chains from a single sample sequenced in a study of blood T cell repertoires in COVID-19. Only in-frame clones appear in the TCRdb table, and some are missing; sequencing was by immunoSEQ multiplex PCR. The data show about 150,000 clones, 80% to 90% seen once. What was sequenced was peripheral blood. The receptor set was obtained from a woman older than 75 with acute or convalescent COVID-19.

CDR3 DNA sequence: TGTGCCAGCAGCCAAGAATCAGTCGCAAACATTCAGTACTTC. Its protein product is CASSQESVANIQYF. The chain links TRBV4-2 to TRBJ2-4; D remains unclear. Trimming left V 0 bases short and J 6 bases short, with 9 bases between. This CDR3 comprises 14 residues. From germline, CDR1 is LGHNA and CDR2 YNFKEQ.

The chain links TRBV4-3 to TRBJ2-5; the D is unclear. Trimming removed 0 bases at V and 7 bases at J, with 9 bases between. The CDR3 has 13 residues. Germline V lookup: CDR1 LGHNA, CDR2 YSLEER. The CDR3 sequence is CASSQDPTGTQYF. In DNA, the CDR3 is TGCGCCAGCAGCCAAGATCCCACCGGGACCCAGTACTTC.

CDR3 protein: CASSRNELASEQFF. As DNA, the CDR3 is TGTGCCAGCAGCCGCAATGAGTTAGCGTCTGAGCAGTTCTTC. The rearrangement joins TRBV3-1 (or the pseudogene TRBV3-2) to TRBJ2-1, with D perhaps matching TRBD2 (5 bases). V lost 4 bases and J lost 9, with 16 bases in between. This CDR3 has 14 residues. CDR1 and CDR2 (germline): LGHDT, YNNKEL (reference sequence).

The V gene is TRBV25-1, the J gene TRBJ1-4, with D possibly matching TRBD1 (6 bases). Trimming removed 3 bases from V and 4 bases from J, with 12 bases in between. The length of the CDR3 is 15 residues. CDR1 is MGHDK, CDR2 SYGVNS, per germline. The DNA for the CDR3 is TGTGCCAGCAGTGAGTCCGGCAGGGGTAATGAAAAACTGTTTTTT. The encoded protein is CASSESGRGNEKLFF.

CDR3 coding DNA: TGTGCCAGCAGTCCCCGACAGGGCGGCTACGAGCAGTACTTC. The encoded protein is CASSPRQGGYEQYF. The V and J genes are TRBV27 and TRBJ2-7, with 7 bases matching TRBD1. Trimming took 5 bases from V and 3 from J; bases not matched to a gene: 7. This CDR3 has 14 amino acids. The germline V gene has CDR1 MNHEY and CDR2 SMNVEV (reference sequence).

As DNA, the CDR3 is TGTGCCTGGGAATTGGACAGGGACCCCTACAATGAGCAGTTCTTC. This codes for CAWELDRDPYNEQFF. The chain links TRBV30 to TRBJ2-1, with TRBD1 matching over 8 bases. The junction had 8 bases not matched to a gene; V was cut back by 5 bases and J by 2 bases. Per germline, CDR1 GTSNPN and CDR2 SVGIG (reference sequence). This CDR3 has 15 residues.

The chain links TRBV6-5 to TRBJ1-5, with a possible D match to TRBD1 (6 bases). CDR3 length equals 14 residues. Per germline, CDR1 MNHEY and CDR2 SVGAGI. V shed 8 bases and J shed 9 bases, with 20 bases lying between them. The DNA of the CDR3 is TGTGCCAGCTCTTGGCCAGGGGCGGTGCGGCCCCAGCATTTT. Residues: CASSWPGAVRPQHF.

The genes are TRBV30 and TRBJ2-2, with TRBD2 matching 12 bases. V was clipped by 2 bases and J by 5 bases; unmatched bases: 9. Germline assignment: CDR1 GTSNPN and CDR2 SVGIG (reference sequence). The CDR3 sequence is 17 residues long. The CDR3 region is CAWSLASGRAGTGELFF. The CDR3 DNA follows: TGTGCCTGGAGTCTCGCTAGCGGGAGGGCCGGAACCGGGGAGCTGTTTTTT.

V is TRBV5-1 and J is TRBJ2-5, with D possibly TRBD2 on 5 matching bases. The germline V gene has CDR1 SGHRS and CDR2 YFSETQ. The CDR3 extends over 15 amino acids. The germline V and J ends were trimmed by 1 base and 3 bases, with 13 bases remaining between them. The CDR3 sequence: CASSLRGRGEETQYF. CDR3 DNA sequence: TGCGCCAGCAGCTTGCGAGGGAGAGGAGAAGAGACCCAGTACTTC.

The J gene is TRBJ2-2, the V gene TRBV10-3; TRBD2 agrees at 7 bases. V shed 9 bases, J shed 3 bases, and the junction held 7 bases outside the gene matches. The V gene's germline CDR1 is ENHRY and CDR2 SYGVKD. CDR3 length: 14 residues. This CDR3 reads CAIRAGADTGELFF. The CDR3 bases are TGTGCCATTCGGGCGGGAGCGGACACCGGGGAGCTGTTTTTT.

This rearrangement joins TRBV5-5 to TRBJ1-1; 7 nucleotides align to TRBD1. V shed 4 bases, J shed 9 bases, and the junction held 9 bases outside the gene matches. CDR1 SGHKS and CDR2 YYEKEE come from the germline V gene (reference sequence). CDR3 size: 13 residues. This chain's CDR3 is CASSSTGEGKAFF. The CDR3 region has the DNA TGTGCCAGCAGCAGTACAGGGGAAGGGAAAGCTTTCTTT.

The chain combines TRBV6-2 or TRBV6-3 with TRBJ1-2; 7 nucleotides line up with TRBD1. CDR3 length: 14 amino acids. Trimming took 0 bases from V and 7 from J; bases not matched to a gene: 5. Per the germline V gene, CDR1 is MNHEY and CDR2 is SVGEGT. The CDR3 protein is CASSYSTGTSGYTF. The CDR3 coding sequence is TGTGCCAGCAGTTACTCGACAGGGACGAGTGGCTACACCTTC.

The rearrangement joins TRBV7-2 to TRBJ2-7, with D perhaps TRBD2 (7 bases). Looked up from germline, CDR1 is SGHTA and CDR2 is FQGNSA. CDR3 length: 13 residues. V was cut by 5 bases and J by 3 bases, with 11 bases left in between. CDR3 DNA sequence: TGTGCCAGCAGCGTCGGGGGGCTCTACGAGCAGTACTTC. Residues: CASSVGGLYEQYF.

The chain employs TRBV4-3 and TRBJ1-2; unclear D gene. Germline lookup yields CDR1 LGHNA and CDR2 YSLEER. The CDR3 spans 15 residues. With 5 bases removed from V and 8 bases from J, the gap between germline ends came to 21 bases. Here the CDR3 DNA reads TGCGCCAGCAGCACAACTCTGACTCCTTCGGAGGGCTACACCTTC. Translated, it gives CASSTTLTPSEGYTF.

The V call is TRBV5-1, the J call TRBJ2-7; D possibly corresponds to TRBD1 (6 bases). V lost 4 bases to trimming and J lost 2 bases, with 19 bases between them. The length of the CDR3 is 16 residues. Germline V CDR1 and CDR2: SGHRS, YFSETQ. The CDR3 here is CASSQSQQGRPYEQYF. CDR3 DNA sequence: TGCGCCAGCAGCCAAAGCCAGCAGGGGCGACCCTACGAGCAGTACTTC.

The V and J genes are TRBV7-9 and TRBJ1-1; possibly TRBD1 for D (5 bases). CDR3 size: 16 residues. V dropped 6 bases and J dropped 2 bases, with 19 bases sitting between them. From germline, CDR1 is SEHNR and CDR2 FQNEAQ (reference sequence). For the CDR3, the DNA is TGTGCCAGCAGACCGCCCCGGGGGGAAGGAAACACTGAAGCTTTCTTT. Protein: CASRPPRGEGNTEAFF.

The CDR3 DNA reads TGTGCCACCAGGGGCCGGGACTCTTCTCCTGAAGCTTTCTTT. This translates into CATRGRDSSPEAFF. The V and J genes are TRBV24-1 and TRBJ1-1; weak D call: TRBD1 (5 bases). Germline-derived CDR1 and CDR2 are KGHDR and SFDVKD. Trimming took 7 bases from V and 6 from J, leaving 17 bases between them. The CDR3 has 14 residues.

J is TRBJ1-5 and V is TRBV28; a weak D match, TRBD1 (6 bases). Trimming shortened V by 7 bases and J by 3 bases, and 19 bases separated the two germline ends. CDR3 size: 16 residues. Germline V gene sequence: CDR1 MDHEN, CDR2 SYDVKM. CDR3 sequence (DNA): TGTGCCAGCACCTACGACAGGTCCGCTTTCAATCAGCCCCAGCATTTT. Encoded protein: CASTYDRSAFNQPQHF.

This sequence joins TRBV12-5 and TRBJ2-1, with TRBD1 identical over 8 bases. The CDR3 spans 14 residues. V was pared by 7 bases and J by 3 bases, with 5 bases of the junction left unmatched. From germline, CDR1 is LGHNT and CDR2 FRNRAP. The CDR3 region has the DNA TGTGCTAGTGTCGCTGGACAGGGCTACAATGAGCAGTTCTTC. Its protein product is CASVAGQGYNEQFF.

This CDR3 is CASSTGTGADTQYF. The CDR3 DNA reads as TGTGCCAGCAGTACCGGGACAGGGGCAGATACGCAGTATTTT. J is TRBJ2-3 and V is TRBV2, with TRBD1 matching over 10 bases. The CDR3 length is 14 residues. Trimming at V came to 5 bases and at J to 4 bases, leaving 3 bases not matched to a gene. CDR1 SNHLY and CDR2 FYNNEI come from the germline V gene.

This clone was picked up a small number of times. The rearrangement links TRBV28 to TRBJ1-4; 7 bases are shared with TRBD1. CDR1 and CDR2 from the germline V gene are MDHEN and SYDVKM. With V trimmed by 3 bases and J by 8 bases, 6 bases remained unmatched. CDR3 length: 14 amino acids. DNA for the CDR3: TGTGCCAGCAGTTTTTCCCGGACAGGCGAAAAACTGTTTTTT. Amino acid sequence: CASSFSRTGEKLFF.

The CDR3 coding sequence is TGTGCCAGCAGTTCCCCCACTGGGCCGGCTTTCTTT. The encoded protein is CASSSPTGPAFF. The J gene is TRBJ1-1, the V gene TRBV28; no firm D call. Germline CDR1 and CDR2: MDHEN and SYDVKM. The CDR3 runs to 12 residues. Trimming shortened V by 4 bases and J by 11 bases, and 14 bases separated the two germline ends.

The CDR3, as DNA: TGTGCCTGGAGTGAGGGAGACAGGGGTCAGCCCCAGCATTTT. Its translation is CAWSEGDRGQPQHF. The V and J genes are TRBV30 and TRBJ1-5, with 8 bases that match TRBD1. This CDR3 has 14 residues. V shed 1 base, J shed 6 bases, and the junction held 5 bases outside the gene matches. CDR1 GTSNPN and CDR2 SVGIG come from the germline V gene (reference sequence).

There are a few counts of this clone. This chain joins TRBV7-2 and TRBJ2-3, with 11 bases matching TRBD1. After removal of 2 bases from V and 4 bases from J, the junction contained 5 bases not matched to a gene. Germline V gene sequence: CDR1 SGHTA, CDR2 FQGNSA. The CDR3 has 16 residues. Here the CDR3 DNA reads TGTGCCAGCAGCTTATCAGGACAGGGGGCCGCAGATACGCAGTATTTT. This gives the protein CASSLSGQGAADTQYF.

The V call is TRBV19, the J call TRBJ1-2; tentatively, D is TRBD1 (6 bases). The ends were cut back, 5 bases at V and 5 bases at J, with 18 bases in the middle. CDR1 and CDR2 (germline): LNHDA, SQIVND (reference sequence). The CDR3 is made up of 15 amino acids. CDR3 in DNA: TGTGCCAGTAGTCACCGGGACAAGTGGTTTTATGGCTACACCTTC. This translates into CASSHRDKWFYGYTF.

The V gene is TRBV28, the J gene TRBJ2-5, with 7 bases lining up with TRBD1. Trimming removed 6 bases from V and 4 bases from J; junction bases left unmatched: 8. This CDR3 spans 14 amino acids. Germline CDR1 and CDR2: MDHEN and SYDVKM. The CDR3 DNA reads TGTGCCAGCAGATTACAGGGGAACGGAGAGACCCAGTACTTC. This translates into CASRLQGNGETQYF. Supplemented by reference TRBV28 and TRBJ2-5, the full variable domain reads DVKVTQSSRYLVKRTGEKVFLECVQDMDHENMFWYRQDPGLGLRLIYFSYDVKMKEKGDIPEGYSVSREKKERFSLILESASTNQTSMYLCASRLQGNGETQYFGPGTRLLVL.

This sequence joins TRBV15 and TRBJ1-2; a possible D gene is TRBD1 (5 bases). This CDR3 region has 15 residues. Germline V gene lookup returns CDR1 LNHNV and CDR2 YYDKDF (reference sequence). Trimming took off 2 bases at V and 4 bases at J, with 14 bases between the two ends. CDR3 in amino acids: CATSRSATDAYGYTF. The CDR3 DNA is TGTGCCACCAGCAGAAGCGCGACAGACGCCTATGGCTACACCTTC.

V is TRBV10-3 and J is TRBJ2-3, with TRBD2 matching 8 bases. Germline V gene sequence: CDR1 ENHRY, CDR2 SYGVKD. The CDR3 is made up of 14 amino acids. Unmatched junction bases numbered 6, after V lost 10 bases and J lost 0 bases. DNA for the CDR3: TGTGCCACCGTTAGCGGGACTAGCACAGATACGCAGTATTTT. Translating gives CATVSGTSTDTQYF.

The rearrangement links TRBV18 to TRBJ1-4; D is unresolved. Germline V gives CDR1 KGHSH, CDR2 LQKENI. The length of the CDR3 is 15 residues. Between the trimmed V and J ends, which lost 3 bases and 0 bases, there was a span of 8 bases. The CDR3 here is CASSPMAATNEKLFF. In DNA form, the CDR3 reads TGTGCCAGCTCACCTATGGCGGCAACTAATGAAAAACTGTTTTTT.

J is TRBJ1-2 and V is TRBV5-1, with 8 bases lining up with TRBD1. Germline CDR1 reads SGHRS; CDR2 reads YFSETQ. CDR3 length: 14 amino acids. Trimming cost V 2 bases and J 4 bases; bases outside gene matches: 4. The CDR3: CASSFGQGAYGYTF. CDR3 nucleotides: TGCGCCAGCAGCTTCGGGCAGGGGGCCTATGGCTACACCTTC. Full variable domain (remainder filled in from reference TRBV5-1 and TRBJ1-2): KAGVTQTPRYLIKTRGQQVTLSCSPISGHRSVSWYQQTPGQGLQFLFEYFSETQRNKGNFPGRFSGRQFSNSRSEMNVSTLELGDSALYLCASSFGQGAYGYTFGSGTRLTVV.

As for this clone: The identical CDR3 is also encoded by other nucleotide sequences in the sample. V is TRBV3-1 (or the pseudogene TRBV3-2) and J is TRBJ2-2, with 8 bases matching TRBD2. The germline V gene has CDR1 LGHDT and CDR2 YNNKEL (reference sequence). J lost 5 bases, V lost 3 bases, and 2 bases had no gene match. CDR3 length: 14 amino acids. The CDR3 here is CASSQVAGTGELFF. The CDR3 bases are TGTGCCAGCAGCCAGGTAGCGGGGACCGGGGAGCTGTTTTTT.